This TCR beta chain was captured by sequencing in a study of glioma-infiltrating T cells after dendritic cell vaccination. This CDR3 has 16 residues. Trimming stripped 0 bases from V and 2 bases from J, with 14 bases between. Germline assignment: CDR1 ENHRY and CDR2 SYGVKD. Up to about 2 ug genomic DNA was used for TCRB CDR3 amplification. TCRdb's copy holds only in-frame clones and misses some; the assay was immunoSEQ multiplex PCR. The repertoire holds 100,000 or so clones, with over 80% as singletons. Time point specified: after dendritic cell vaccination, including at tumor progression/relapse. The sample in question was blood, obtained after dendritic cell vaccination. The chain joins TRBV10-3 to TRBJ2-7; tentatively, D is TRBD1 (6 bases). The TCR comes from a human donor with glioblastoma. CDR3 region: CAISESMGQNTYEQYF. The CDR3 nucleotides are TGTGCCATCAGTGAGTCGATGGGACAAAACACCTACGAGCAGTACTTC.